This TCR beta chain was captured by sequencing in a study of blood T cell repertoires in COVID-19. Assay: immunoSEQ multiplex PCR; the TCRdb copy retains only in-frame clones and omits some. The sample gives under 250,000 clones, roughly 83% of which show up once; over 5% is in the top ten. This clone was recorded a few times. The ends were cut back, 6 bases at V and 2 bases at J, with 10 bases in the middle. Germline V CDR1 and CDR2: MDHEN, SYDVKM. The CDR3 consists of 13 residues. The TCR originated in a woman in her thirties or forties with COVID-19, enrolled during active disease. The source material was peripheral blood. The J gene is TRBJ1-2, the V gene TRBV28; D is possibly TRBD1 (5 bases). The CDR3, as DNA: TGTGCCAGCAGGTCGGACATGAACTATGGCTACACCTTC. It specifies CASRSDMNYGYTF.